The sequence of this TCR beta chain was determined in a study of T cell responses to AZD1222 COVID-19 vaccine. Overall study findings and caveats: No repertoire was sampled before or during the peak T cell response, only after it. Among the donors, most were white British and more were female, and clonal diversity was possibly underestimated. Mapped onto spike, vaccine-associated CD4 TCRs spanned it and were dominant at 160-218 and 743-854. A rise in Spike-specific TCR breadth and depth followed two AZD1222 doses.

TCRdb's table, derived via immunoSEQ multiplex PCR, lists solely in-frame clones and lacks some. The sample lists 150,000 or so clones, over 90% occurring once. The V end was cut by 2 bases, the J end by 4 bases, with 9 bases between. This CDR3 contains 14 residues. Germline CDR1 reads SNHLY; CDR2 reads FYNNEI. With respect to this clone: Its antigen is not known.

This sequence was found in an adult in good health. The chain employs TRBV2 and TRBJ2-4; D unclear. The sample was peripheral blood, taken on day 0 of AZD1222 vaccination. Written as DNA, the CDR3 is TGTGCCAGCAGTGAAACAGTACTAAAAAACATTCAGTACTTC. This sequence encodes CASSETVLKNIQYF.